This T cell receptor (beta chain) was captured by sequencing in a study of technical replicates of blood from a handful of donors. Germline assignment: CDR1 SQVTM and CDR2 ANQGSEA. The CDR3 is made up of 15 amino acids. Unmatched junction bases numbered 9, after V lost 5 bases and J lost 6 bases. The protocol was immunoSEQ multiplex PCR, while the TCRdb copy is restricted to in-frame clones and leaves out a portion. This repertoire shows 78,000 or so clones, around nine tenths found once; its top ten account for roughly 0.41%. Specimen: T cells isolated from PBMCs. This receptor was identified in a human donor in good health. The chain employs TRBV29-1 and TRBJ2-2; 10 nucleotides match TRBD1. The CDR3 nucleotides are TGCAGCGTTCAAAGACCGGGACAGGGGCCCGGGGAGCTGTTTTTT. Translating gives CSVQRPGQGPGELFF.